This TCR beta chain derives from a study of OX40 agonist ivuxolimab in advanced cancers. Overall study: Ivuxolimab was delivered to patients intravenously every 2 weeks at doses spanning 0.01 to 10 mg/kg. Participants, 70% to 90% male, averaged roughly 60 years of age, ranging from roughly 23 to 80.

Study results and limitations: In the 0.1 to 3.0 mg/kg range, CD4+ and CD8+ blood T cells had expanded clonally by week 6. Also showing low normalized T-cell clonal expansion were some of the nonresponders.

To note about this clone: Its target is unknown.

Method: immunoSEQ multiplex PCR; TCRdb's copy keeps in-frame clones and lacks some. The data contain tens of thousands of clones, over 80% of them singletons. Trimming pared 3 bases from V and 0 bases from J, leaving 12 bases between. This CDR3 spans 16 amino acids. The germline gives CDR1 LNHDA, CDR2 SQIVND (reference sequence). This receptor was obtained from an adult with an advanced solid tumor such as melanoma, head and neck, liver or kidney cancer. The chain has TRBV19 and TRBJ2-1, with D possibly TRBD2 on 5 matching bases. The material sequenced was CD4+ or CD8+ T cells sorted from blood, taken in a trial of the OX40 agonist ivuxolimab. CDR3 DNA sequence: TGTGCCAGTAGTATGGCGGGCTGGAGCTCCTACAATGAGCAGTTCTTC. Encoded protein: CASSMAGWSSYNEQFF.